This TCR beta chain was captured in a study of CD8 T cells in ankylosing spondylitis. The study's findings and limits: Peripheral blood held disease-linked clones only at relatively low frequency, and these were CD8+. Previous work reported some of these motif variants in the synovial fluid and blood of reactive arthritis. A motif of 7 to 9 highly homologous TCR beta variants was seen as apparently characteristic of ankylosing spondylitis blood.

This clonotype has more than one count but fewer than ten. Its cognate antigen is unknown. MiXCR, applied by TCRdb to the 5' RACE reads, yields one record per CDR3 protein. Among about 390,000 distinct CDR3 sequences, around 22% were seen once, and the ten largest hold roughly a sixth. CDR3 length: 18 residues. J gave up 1 base and V 4 bases, and 3 bases lay outside the gene matches. CDR1 is SGHAT and CDR2 is FQNNGV in the germline V gene. The source material was blood, either unsorted or a sorted T cell fraction (not recorded which). This receptor was taken from a male donor with ankylosing spondylitis. This chain joins TRBV11-2 and TRBJ2-6; 14 nucleotides match TRBD2. The CDR3 region has the DNA TGTGCCAGCAGCTCGGGACTAGCGGGAGTTTCTGGGGCCAACGTCCTGACTTTC. Translated: CASSSGLAGVSGANVLTF.